The subject of this entry is one TCR beta chain. These data belong to a study of technical replicates of blood from several donors. Data came from immunoSEQ multiplex PCR; TCRdb stores just in-frame clones and leaves some out. The sample contains approximately 44,000 clones, over 95% of which appear only once. V was trimmed by 5 bases and J by 7 bases, leaving 12 bases between them. CDR1 and CDR2 (germline): SGHAT, FQNNGV. There are 13 residues in the CDR3. The sequence was obtained from a human donor in good health. The rearrangement uses TRBV11-2 and TRBJ1-5; tentative D call: TRBD1 (5 bases). Sequenced sample: T cells isolated from PBMCs. In DNA form, the CDR3 reads TGTGCCAGCAGCCCCGTGGGACTGCAGCCCCAGCATTTT. Residues: CASSPVGLQPQHF.